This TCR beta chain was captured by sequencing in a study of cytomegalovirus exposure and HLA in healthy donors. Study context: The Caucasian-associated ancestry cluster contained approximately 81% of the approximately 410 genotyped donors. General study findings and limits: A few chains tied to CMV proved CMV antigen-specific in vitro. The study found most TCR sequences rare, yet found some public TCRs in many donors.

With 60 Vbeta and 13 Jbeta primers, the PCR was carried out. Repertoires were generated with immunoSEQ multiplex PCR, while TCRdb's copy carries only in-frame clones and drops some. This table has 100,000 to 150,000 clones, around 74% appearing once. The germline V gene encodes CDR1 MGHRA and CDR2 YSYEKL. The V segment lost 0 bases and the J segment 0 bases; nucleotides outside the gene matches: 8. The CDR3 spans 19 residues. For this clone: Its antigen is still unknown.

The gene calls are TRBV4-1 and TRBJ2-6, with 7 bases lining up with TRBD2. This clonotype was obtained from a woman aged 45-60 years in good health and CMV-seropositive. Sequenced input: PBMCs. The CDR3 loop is CASSQEGWRGSSGANVLTF. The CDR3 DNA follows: TGCGCCAGCAGCCAAGAAGGATGGCGGGGGAGCTCTGGGGCCAACGTCCTGACTTTC.